A single TCR beta chain is shown here with its context. The antigen this receptor binds is unknown. No qualities accompany the bases; no much larger clone lies one base away. The cohort comprised fewer than 750 healthy bone marrow donors. At the time of sampling, every cohort member was nominally healthy, though immune exposures that went unrecorded were likely present. The donor was CMV seropositive and belonged to the group of 250 to 300 seropositive cohort members. Every donor gave a peripheral blood sample, and the peripheral blood mononuclear cells from that sample were used for TCR beta sequencing. Genomic DNA was extracted from the blood cell samples with the Qiagen DNeasy Blood Extraction Kit. This entry belongs to a study of cytomegalovirus exposure and HLA in healthy donors (dated by TCRdb to 2016 to 2017). About the investigation overall: An earlier analysis of approximately 640 of the donors reported about 250 Gb of sequence data and 117 million unique TCR beta sequences from roughly 180 million T cells. Around 300 gigabases of sequencing data and 80 million or so unique TCR sequences were included in an early release covering about 620 HLA-typed donors. The genetic ancestry cluster associated with self-reported Caucasian donors included about four fifths of the 398 genotyped donors. The study aimed to test whether cataloging public T cell receptors could reveal signatures of past pathogen exposure. The study used immunosequencing to profile the T cell repertoires of approximately 690 subjects and linked those repertoires to cytomegalovirus serostatus. A separate validation cohort of roughly 130 different subjects was used in addition to the approximately 670-subject first cohort. High-throughput TCR immunosequencing, statistical association of individual TCRs with disease status, and machine learning were combined to predict cytomegalovirus infection status. A later analysis re-examined previously published TCR beta repertoires from 600 to 700 donors and added high-resolution HLA genotyping to investigate patterns of TCR occurrence. Rather than drawing on any new phenotypic data, the later analysis identified candidate immune exposures from TCR beta sequences and the way those sequences occurred across donors. An earlier analysis of about 600 of the donors used high-throughput TCR beta sequencing to judge whether each TCR beta V gene segment behaved as functional or pseudogenic. Donor age, sex, ethnicity and CMV serostatus were collected together with the repertoire data. Genome-wide SNP genotypes for about 55% of the 666 donors were used in a later genetic analysis, which treated that subset as a discovery cohort. Every discovery cohort repertoire had been produced on one sequencing platform. HLA typing included class I and class II loci at four-digit resolution. Typing coverage differed by locus: A, B, C, DRB1 and DQB1 were typed in about 629-630 donors, DQA1 in roughly 500, DPA1 in some 570, and DPB1 in about 450. Because of strong linkage in the cohort, five DR-DQ haplotypes were treated as single units for association and clustering. Across 398 genotyped donors of the cohort, an average of about 240,000 unique TCR beta nucleotide sequences per donor were sequenced, and approximately 17% of those sequences were non-productive.

Relative to germline, V is 2 bases shorter and J is 3 bases shorter, with 12 bases between their ends. The CDR3 spans 14 residues, from the cysteine through the phenylalanine. Just CDR3 DNA is preserved here, 42 bases in frame from base 1. The germline V gene supplies CDR1 SGHRS and CDR2 YFSETQ. Libraries were prepared through the immunoSEQ multiplex PCR assay. For the multiplex PCR, a mixture combining 60 forward primers for TCR Vbeta segments and 13 reverse primers for TCR Jbeta segments was used. A multiplex PCR assay on genomic DNA amplified the CDR3 region of rearranged TCR beta genes. On the Illumina HiSeq System, the amplified TCR beta libraries were sequenced as 87-base-pair reads. Per the authors' processing: In a later analysis, 77 million or so unique TCR beta chains were counted across the 666 repertoires, and about 10 million of these chains were shared by at least two donors. Raw reads were error-corrected and collapsed into unique sequences by a nearest-neighbor algorithm in which closely related sequences were merged to remove PCR and sequencing errors. V, D and J gene segments were assigned by aligning CDR3 sequences to IMGT reference sequences. For a sequence to be retained, at least a six-nucleotide match to both a V gene segment and a J gene segment was required. A rearrangement was called productive if the CDR3 had no stop codons and remained in frame with V and J, and every other rearrangement was called non-productive. Following IMGT convention, CDR3 was defined as the stretch from the second conserved V-encoded cysteine to the conserved J-encoded phenylalanine. The earlier analysis of about 620 of the donors excluded sequences that lacked an unambiguous match to a single V gene segment. An earlier analysis of 587 of the donors called V segments functional above 56.7% productive rearrangements and segregating when the between-donor standard deviation exceeded 5%. A statistical classification framework was developed to diagnose cytomegalovirus status using the catalog of TCR beta chain sequences. V and J gene assignment, in a later analysis, came from comparing TCR nucleotide sequences with IMGT/GENE-DB human TR gene sequences. In a later analysis, CDR3 sequences and most-parsimonious VDJ recombination scenarios were assigned using the TCRdist pipeline. In a later analysis, each TCR beta chain was defined by its CDR3 amino acid sequence together with its V-gene family, and reads without a unique V-gene family were excluded. In a later analysis, around 600 highly shared, low-generation-probability nucleotide sequences were removed to address suspected cross-contamination and a sequencing artifact. In a later analysis, a clonal expansion index for each public chain was calculated from normalized within-repertoire ranks of inferred template counts. A later analysis computed generation probabilities with a VDJ recombination model fitted to out-of-frame rearrangements, and checked the results against IGoR. Hypergeometric tests were used in a later analysis to score TCR-TCR, TCR-HLA and TCR-CMV co-occurrence, with a repertoire-size bias correction applied to the TCR pairs. A later analysis estimated false discovery rates by permuting HLA or CMV assignments 20 times. In a later analysis, co-occurring TCRs were grouped with DBSCAN, and TCRdist sequence similarity was added when clustering was performed within HLA-allele-positive subsets. Repertoires with fewer than 30,000 or more than 120,000 public chains were left out of co-occurrence clustering, as were about 5 repertoires with anomalous nucleotide sharing. TCRdb took this table from immuneACCESS and kept in-frame rearrangements with V and J called. Such tables lack part of the clones; where checked against another copy, unresolved V genes explain under half of the gap, and the rest is unexplained. D and trimming come from the DNA, and the V and J calls and clone size come from that table. The sample records approximately 100,000 clones, 60% to 85% of which are singletons. The ten largest account for approximately 3.8% of the sample.

Points the paper makes about the study in general: Because HLA typing was unavailable for some donors at each locus, only the typed subset was used in association tests. In a later genetic analysis, a missense DCLRE1C variant was associated with V-gene and J-gene trimming of TCR beta chains, and the association was replicated in an independent cohort. In a later analysis, most CMV-associated TCR beta chains were found to appear HLA-restricted, with HLA associations seemingly driven largely by CMV exposure. A total of roughly 160 TCR beta chains were listed by the study as associated with cytomegalovirus. In an earlier analysis of about 600 of the donors, most TCR beta V segments appeared in productive rearrangements about 87% or about 30% of the time, broadly matching IMGT annotations. CMV serostatus was the only immune exposure information available for the cohort. Strong co-occurrence of HLA alleles, especially DR and DQ, made assigning TCR associations to individual alleles difficult. Some 15 rarely observed V segments, including chromosome 9 orphons, were excluded from the earlier analysis of several hundred of the donors because counts were too low. Correlated functional status among segregating V segments might reflect linkage disequilibrium, but an unknown experimental factor could not be ruled out. In a later genetic analysis, fewer N-insertions in productive TCRs were reported among donors in an Asian-associated ancestry cluster than the roughly 640-donor mean. The classifier was reported to diagnose cytomegalovirus status with high specificity and sensitivity in both the original and validation cohorts. Roughly uniform sequencing depth across donors was assumed in presence/absence analyses, although this assumption may not hold. Some IMGT-functional V segments, including TRBV6-2 and TRBV6-3, could not be told apart with the 87-base-pair reads, so those segments were excluded. The sequencing pipeline was judged likely to have produced a cluster of highly shared sequence variants as a technical artifact. A later analysis associated 16,951 TCR beta sequences with specific HLA alleles at a false discovery rate of 0.05. A few of the identified cytomegalovirus-associated TCR beta chains were confirmed in vitro to be specific for cytomegalovirus antigens. The cohort was sequenced for TCR beta chains only, and without alpha or paired-chain data the features that could be detected were limited. Several of the top co-occurrence clusters appeared to be linked to parvovirus B19, influenza, CMV and Epstein-Barr virus, according to a later analysis. The authors suggested that the approach could potentially be extended to other disease states and immunological phenotypes. Most TCR sequences were seen in very few donors, while some public TCRs were found in many individuals. According to a later analysis, TCR association rates differed among HLA loci, with DRB1 alleles showing the most associated TCRs and HLA-C alleles showing the fewest. A later analysis found that HLA-associated TCR beta chains were more clonally expanded and had lower generation probabilities than equally common non-associated chains. A further reported finding was that TCR beta sequences accurately predicted the HLA-A and HLA-B alleles for most subjects in the first cohort.

What was sequenced was PBMCs. This TCR was recovered from a man in his forties or fifties in good health and CMV-seropositive. The chain employs TRBV5-1 and TRBJ2-7, with TRBD1 as a weak D call on 8 bases. CDR3 loop: CASSLQGGNYEQYF. The sequenced DNA: TGCGCCAGCAGCTTACAGGGGGGGAACTACGAGCAGTACTTC.